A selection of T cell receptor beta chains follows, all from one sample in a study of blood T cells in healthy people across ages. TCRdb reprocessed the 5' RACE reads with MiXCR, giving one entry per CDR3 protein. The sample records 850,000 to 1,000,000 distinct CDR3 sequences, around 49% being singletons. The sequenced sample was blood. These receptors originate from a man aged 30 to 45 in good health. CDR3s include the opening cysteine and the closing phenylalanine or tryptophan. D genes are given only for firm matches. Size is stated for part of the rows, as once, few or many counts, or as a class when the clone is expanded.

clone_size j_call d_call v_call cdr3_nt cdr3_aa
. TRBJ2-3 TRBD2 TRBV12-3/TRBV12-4 TGTGCCAGCAGCCTGACTAGCGTGGCAGATACGCAGTATTTT CASSLTSVADTQYF
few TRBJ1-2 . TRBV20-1 TGCAGTGCTAGACAGGGACGGGAGCTAGCTAACTATGGCTACACCTTC CSARQGRELANYGYTF
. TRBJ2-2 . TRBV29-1 TGCAGCGTGGGGTCGGTTGGGGACACCGGGGAGCTGTTTTTT CSVGSVGDTGELFF
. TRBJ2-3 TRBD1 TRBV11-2 TGTGCCAGCAGCTTAGCAGGGCGGACAGGGACAGATACGCAGTATTTT CASSLAGRTGTDTQYF
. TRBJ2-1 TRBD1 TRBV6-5 TGTGCCAGCAGTAAGGACAGGGGCTGCAATGAGCAGTTCTTC CASSKDRGCNEQFF
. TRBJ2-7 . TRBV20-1 TGCAGTGTACAGGGAAGATCCTACGAGCAGTACTTC CSVQGRSYEQYF
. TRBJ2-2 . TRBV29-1 TGCAGCGGCAACAAGTTAGGGGAGCTGTTTTTT CSGNKLGELFF
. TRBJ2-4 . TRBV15 TGTGCCACCAGCAGAGATGGCGAGAATTGCAAAAACATTCAGTACTTC CATSRDGENCKNIQYF
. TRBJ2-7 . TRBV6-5 TGTGCCAGCAGTTACTCGAGCGTGGCTAGCTCCTACGAGCAGTACTTC CASSYSSVASSYEQYF
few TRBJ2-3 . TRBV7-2 TGTGCCAGCACTCCTATGGGGGTTCCAGATACGCAGTATTTT CASTPMGVPDTQYF
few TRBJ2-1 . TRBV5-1 TGCGCCAGCAGCCCGGTGCCCGCCAGCTCCTACAATGGGCAGTTCTTC CASSPVPASSYNGQFF
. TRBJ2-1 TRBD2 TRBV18 TGTGCCAGCTCACTCGTAGAGCGGGGGAGCTCCTACAATGAGCAGTTCTTC CASSLVERGSSYNEQFF
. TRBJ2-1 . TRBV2 TGTGCCAGCAGTGTTCAGAGGGACAATGAGCAGTTCTTC CASSVQRDNEQFF
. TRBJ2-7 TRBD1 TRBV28 TGTGCCAGCAGAACGGAGGCAGGGGGCTCCTACGAGCAGTACTTC CASRTEAGGSYEQYF
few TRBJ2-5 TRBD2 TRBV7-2 TGTGCCAGCATCGTGGGAGGGCGGCCCCAAGAGACCCAGTACTTC CASIVGGRPQETQYF
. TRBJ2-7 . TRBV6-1 TGTGCCAGCAGCGGAGGGCTTTTGGTCCACGAGCAGTACTTC CASSGGLLVHEQYF
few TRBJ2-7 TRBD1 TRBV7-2 TGTGCCAGCAGCTTAACAGGGGTGATTCCCTACGAGCAGTACTTC CASSLTGVIPYEQYF
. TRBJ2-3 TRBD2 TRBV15 TGTGCCACCAGCAGAGGTTCGGGACTAGCCACGGGAGATACGCAGTATTTT CATSRGSGLATGDTQYF
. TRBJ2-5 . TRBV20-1 TGCAGTGCTAGAGAGGGTAGTGTAGGCCAAGAGACCCAGTACTTC CSAREGSVGQETQYF
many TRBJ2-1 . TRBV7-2 TGTGCCAGCAGCTTAATAGGACGGGGAGGTTTATCCTACAATGAGCAGTTCTTC CASSLIGRGGLSYNEQFF
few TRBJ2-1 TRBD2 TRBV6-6 TGTGCCAGCCGCCTAGCGGGGGCCGACAATGAGCAGTTCTTC CASRLAGADNEQFF
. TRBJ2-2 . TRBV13 TGTGCCAGCAGCTTAGTACAGGGTCGTAACACCGGGGAGCTGTTTTTT CASSLVQGRNTGELFF
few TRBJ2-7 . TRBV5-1 TGCGCCAGCAGCTTGTTCCCAGGGGAATACGAGCAGTACTTC CASSLFPGEYEQYF
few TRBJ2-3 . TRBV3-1 TGTGCCAGCAGCCCCTTAGAGCGATCGGCGCAGTATTTT CASSPLERSAQYF
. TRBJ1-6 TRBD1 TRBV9 TGTGCCAGCAGCGTAGGGGGGACAGGGGATTCACCCCTCCACTTT CASSVGGTGDSPLHF
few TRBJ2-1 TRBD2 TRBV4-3 TGCGCCAGCAGCCAAGATGCGGCTAGCGGGGGTGAGCAGTTCTTC CASSQDAASGGEQFF
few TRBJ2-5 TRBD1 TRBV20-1 TGCAGTGCCTCGGGACAGGGTATGGAGACCCAGTACTTC CSASGQGMETQYF
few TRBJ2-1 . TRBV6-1 TGTGCCAGCAGGGGGGTTCCGGGCAGCTCCTACAATGAGCAGTTCTTC CASRGVPGSSYNEQFF
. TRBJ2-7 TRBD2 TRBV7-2 TGTGCCAGCAGCTCGCGTGGGGAGGGAGGTTACGAGCAGTACTTC CASSSRGEGGYEQYF
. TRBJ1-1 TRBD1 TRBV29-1 TGCAGCGTTGAGAGGACAGGAACTGAAGCTTTCTTT CSVERTGTEAFF
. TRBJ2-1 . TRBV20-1 TGCAGTGCCAAAGGGGTGTATAGGGGGAGGGCCTCCTACAATGAGCAGTTCTTC CSAKGVYRGRASYNEQFF
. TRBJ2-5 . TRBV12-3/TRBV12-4 TGTGCCAGCAGGCCGGGTTTCCAAGAGACCCAGTACTTC CASRPGFQETQYF
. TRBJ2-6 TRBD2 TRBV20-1 TGCAGTGCTAGGGGGGAGGGTCTGAGCTCTGGGGCCAACGTCCTGACTTTC CSARGEGLSSGANVLTF
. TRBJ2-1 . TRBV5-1 TGCGCCAGCAGCTTGGAACAGTCCTACGAGCAGTTCTTC CASSLEQSYEQFF
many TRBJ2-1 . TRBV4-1 TGCGCCAGCAGCCAACCCGGACAGAAAAACAATGAGCAGTTCTTC CASSQPGQKNNEQFF
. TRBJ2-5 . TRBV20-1 TGCAGTGCTAGCGGGGGGCGTGAACTAGAGACCCAGTACTTC CSASGGRELETQYF
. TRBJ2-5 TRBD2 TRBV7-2 TGTGCCAGCAACGAACGAGCGGGGGAAGAGACCCAGTACTTC CASNERAGEETQYF
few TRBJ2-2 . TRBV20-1 TGCAGTGCCACCGGGCAGTCGAACACCGGGGAGCTGTTTTTT CSATGQSNTGELFF
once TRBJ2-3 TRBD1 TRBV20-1 TGCAGTGCTACGGGACAGCGCTTAACAGATACGCAGTATTTT CSATGQRLTDTQYF
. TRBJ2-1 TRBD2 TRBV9 TGTGCCAGCAGCTCCCGGGTAGCGGGATACAATGAGCAGTTCTTC CASSSRVAGYNEQFF
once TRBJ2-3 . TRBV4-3 TGCGCCGGCAGCCAAGTCAAGGAGGGCACAGATACGCAGTATTTT CAGSQVKEGTDTQYF
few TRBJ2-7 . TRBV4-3 TGCGCCAGCAGCCAAGATAACTGGGGTCTCGACGAGCAGTACTTC CASSQDNWGLDEQYF
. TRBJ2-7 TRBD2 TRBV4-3 TGCGCCAGCAGCCAAGATGCTAGCGGGGGGACCGAGCAGTACTTC CASSQDASGGTEQYF
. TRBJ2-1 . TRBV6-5 TGTGCCAGCAGCCGCGCTCGGGACGCCCTGTTTGAGTTCTTC CASSRARDALFEFF
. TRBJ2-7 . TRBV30 TGTGCCTGGAGTGTACAAATGGGCCAGAGGTACGAGCAGTACTTC CAWSVQMGQRYEQYF
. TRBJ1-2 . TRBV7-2 TGTGCCAGCAGAGCAATTAAGGGGCTCAACTATGGCTACACCTTC CASRAIKGLNYGYTF